The T cell receptor beta chain described here comes from a study of glioma-infiltrating T cells after dendritic cell vaccination. On the study more broadly: Treatment, given 2003 to 2012, was autologous tumor lysate-pulsed dendritic cell vaccination. Findings and caveats of the study: Survival was not directly related to TCR clonality in these patients.

Looked up from germline, CDR1 is MGHDK and CDR2 is SYGVNS. The CDR3 has 15 amino acids. V gave up 6 bases and J gave up 5 bases; unmatched junction bases: 9. The primer mix had 60 V beta and 13 J beta primers. Measured with immunoSEQ multiplex PCR; TCRdb has only the in-frame clones, and not every one. This sample yields tens of thousands of clones, of which around 85% are seen a single time; 8.5% belongs to the top ten. Regarding this clone: What it recognizes is unknown.

Stated time point: after dendritic cell vaccination, including at tumor progression/relapse. The source material was blood, sampled after dendritic cell vaccination. This chain uses TRBV25-1 with TRBJ2-1; the match to TRBD1 covers 8 bases. The source is a human donor with glioblastoma. The CDR3 coding sequence is TGTGCCAGCAGACCGGACAGGGTGGGTAACAATGAGCAGTTCTTC. As protein: CASRPDRVGNNEQFF.